Below are 13 T cell receptor beta chains sequenced from a single sample in a study of blood T cell repertoires in COVID-19. This table comes from immunoSEQ multiplex PCR, and its TCRdb copy is limited to in-frame clones, with some not included. Among 89,000 or so clones listed, 89% were seen once. Input material: peripheral blood. The receptors originated from a man in his fifties with COVID-19, enrolled during active disease.

The chain recombines TRBV9 with TRBJ1-4, with D possibly matching TRBD1 (5 bases). Trimming took 0 bases from V and 7 from J, leaving 13 bases between them. The germline gives CDR1 SGDLS, CDR2 YYNGEE. The CDR3 is 15 amino acids. This CDR3 is CASSVGQGRSEKLFF. CDR3 coding DNA: TGTGCCAGCAGCGTAGGCCAGGGAAGGAGTGAAAAACTGTTTTTT.

This clone turned up a few times. V and J are TRBV24-1 and TRBJ2-7, with 9 bases fitting TRBD1. The CDR3 loop spans 16 amino acids. Germline V lookup: CDR1 KGHDR, CDR2 SFDVKD. J gave up 2 bases and V 1 base, and 5 bases lay outside the gene matches. CDR3 DNA: TGTGCCACCAGTGATTTTTCGGACAGGGGCCCCTACGAGCAGTACTTC. Translated, it gives CATSDFSDRGPYEQYF.

The V and J genes are TRBV28 and TRBJ1-1; tentative D call: TRBD1 (5 bases). The germline V gene encodes CDR1 MDHEN and CDR2 SYDVKM. The CDR3 has 15 amino acids. Trimming took 5 bases from V and 4 from J, leaving 17 bases between them. The CDR3 reads CASSVMRGGGTEAFF. The CDR3 nucleotides are TGTGCCAGCAGTGTTATGAGGGGAGGAGGCACTGAAGCTTTCTTT.

The gene calls are TRBV4-2 and TRBJ2-2; tentative D call: TRBD2 (5 bases). V was shortened by 0 bases and J by 5 bases, with 13 bases between the two germline ends. The length of the CDR3 is 16 residues. The germline V gene encodes CDR1 LGHNA and CDR2 YNFKEQ. CDR3 DNA sequence: TGTGCCAGCAGCCAAGATCCCGGGGAGCCAACCGGGGAGCTGTTTTTT. Its protein is CASSQDPGEPTGELFF.

The rearrangement links TRBV3-1 (or the pseudogene TRBV3-2) to TRBJ1-6; 9 bases align to TRBD1. CDR1 and CDR2 (germline): LGHDT, YNNKEL (reference sequence). The CDR3 runs to 16 residues. Unmatched junction bases numbered 2, after V lost 1 base and J lost 4 bases. CDR3 protein: CASSQGGTGYNSPLHF. The CDR3 bases are TGTGCCAGCAGCCAAGGTGGGACAGGGTATAATTCACCCCTCCACTTT.

This chain connects TRBV4-1 to TRBJ1-2; D is uncertain. Germline assignment: CDR1 MGHRA and CDR2 YSYEKL. This CDR3 region has 15 residues. Trimming left V 2 bases short and J 4 bases short, with 14 bases between. The chain's CDR3 is CASSQNDVGFYGYTF. CDR3 sequence (DNA): TGCGCCAGCAGCCAAAACGACGTCGGGTTCTATGGCTACACCTTC.

The CDR3 spells CATSLGQGDYGYTF. The DNA for the CDR3 is TGTGCCACCTCGCTGGGGCAGGGCGACTATGGCTACACCTTC. This chain connects TRBV6-5 to TRBJ1-2, with D possibly being TRBD1 (5 bases). V lost 10 bases and J 3 bases, leaving 18 bases between the germline ends. This CDR3 region has 14 residues. The germline V gene has CDR1 MNHEY and CDR2 SVGAGI.

This clone has just one count. The junction does not match germline at one end; this may be a read error. The CDR3 spells CASSSDRVSF. CDR3 bases: TGTGCCAGCAGTTCGGACAGGGTCAGCTTC. This chain joins TRBV28 and TRBJ1-2; 8 bases align to TRBD1. This CDR3 spans 10 amino acids. CDR1 MDHEN and CDR2 SYDVKM come from the germline V gene.

The chain recombines TRBV11-1 with TRBJ2-7; unclear D gene. Germline V gene sequence: CDR1 SGHAT, CDR2 FQDESV (reference sequence). The V and J ends lost 5 bases and 0 bases respectively, with 2 bases between them. There are 11 residues in the CDR3. The CDR3 is CASSRSYEQYF. The CDR3 coding sequence is TGTGCCAGCAGCCGCTCCTACGAGCAGTACTTC.

The CDR3 region is CASSPGRWRGPNTEAFF. The CDR3 nucleotides read TGTGCCAGCAGTCCAGGGAGGTGGCGAGGCCCTAACACTGAAGCTTTCTTT. The J gene is TRBJ1-1, the V gene TRBV28; possibly TRBD1 for D (5 bases). Between the trimmed V and J ends, which lost 5 bases and 2 bases, there was a span of 21 bases. The CDR3 has 17 residues. CDR1 is MDHEN and CDR2 is SYDVKM in the germline V gene. Looking up the rest from reference TRBV28 and TRBJ1-1 gives the full variable domain: DVKVTQSSRYLVKRTGEKVFLECVQDMDHENMFWYRQDPGLGLRLIYFSYDVKMKEKGDIPEGYSVSREKKERFSLILESASTNQTSMYLCASSPGRWRGPNTEAFFGQGTRLTVV.

The CDR3 DNA follows: TGCGCCAGCAGTTTTATGACAGGGATGAACACTGAAGCTTTCTTT. Its translation: CASSFMTGMNTEAFF. This chain joins TRBV5-1 and TRBJ1-1; 7 bases agree with TRBD1. V lost 5 bases to trimming and J lost 0 bases; unmatched junction nucleotides: 7. The CDR3 spans 15 residues. Germline values: CDR1 SGHRS, CDR2 YFSETQ.

The chain uses TRBV25-1 and TRBJ1-6; no clear D. The CDR3 consists of 13 residues. The germline V gene encodes CDR1 MGHDK and CDR2 SYGVNS. V lost 0 bases to trimming and J lost 8 bases, with 5 bases between them. CDR3 bases: TGTGCCAGCAGTGAATATCTAGATTCACCCCTCCACTTT. Amino acids: CASSEYLDSPLHF. Full variable domain (missing parts from reference TRBV25-1 and TRBJ1-6): EADIYQTPRYLVIGTGKKITLECSQTMGHDKMYWYQQDPGMELHLIHYSYGVNSTEKGDLSSESTVSRIRTEHFPLTLESARPSHTSQYLCASSEYLDSPLHFGNGTRLTVT.

The J gene is TRBJ2-7, the V gene TRBV2, with 7 bases fitting TRBD2. CDR1 and CDR2 (germline): SNHLY, FYNNEI. The junction had 12 bases not matched to a gene; V was cut back by 7 bases and J by 6 bases. This CDR3 comprises 14 residues. CDR3 region: CASKREGTPLEQYF. The CDR3 bases are TGTGCCAGCAAGAGGGAGGGGACCCCTCTCGAGCAGTACTTC.